The 3 T cell receptor beta chains below all came from one sample that was sequenced in a study of blood T cell repertoires in COVID-19. Libraries were prepared by immunoSEQ multiplex PCR; TCRdb keeps only in-frame clonotypes and omits some of them. The sample yields around 250,000 clones, roughly nine tenths seen once. Specimen: peripheral blood. These TCRs come from a woman aged 40 to 55 who had recovered from COVID-19.

V gene TRBV2 combines with J gene TRBJ1-4, with 10 bases aligning to TRBD1. The CDR3 loop spans 14 amino acids. V lost 6 bases and J lost 10; bases outside the gene matches: 8. Per the germline V gene, CDR1 is SNHLY and CDR2 is FYNNEI. CDR3 protein: CASSPGQGIGKLFF. For the CDR3, the DNA is TGTGCCAGCAGCCCGGGACAGGGGATCGGAAAACTGTTTTTT.

The J gene is TRBJ2-3, the V gene TRBV5-1, with 7 bases that match TRBD2. Looked up from germline, CDR1 is SGHRS and CDR2 is YFSETQ. The CDR3 loop spans 14 amino acids. Trimming cost V 7 bases and J 2 bases; bases outside gene matches: 7. CDR3 region: CASGEGPATDTQYF. CDR3 nucleotides: TGCGCCAGCGGGGAGGGCCCCGCCACAGATACGCAGTATTTT.

The rearrangement joins TRBV19 to TRBJ1-2; 9 positions match TRBD1. The CDR3 covers 14 residues. Germline V gives CDR1 LNHDA, CDR2 SQIVND (reference sequence). V dropped 5 bases and J dropped 8; count of bases not matched to a gene: 9. The CDR3 protein is CASSASGTGSGYTF. The CDR3 DNA reads as TGTGCCAGTAGTGCTTCCGGGACAGGGTCAGGCTACACCTTC. Looking up the rest from reference TRBV19 and TRBJ1-2 gives the full variable domain: DGGITQSPKYLFRKEGQNVTLSCEQNLNHDAMYWYRQDPGQGLRLIYYSQIVNDFQKGDIAEGYSVSREKKESFPLTVTSAQKNPTAFYLCASSASGTGSGYTFGSGTRLTVV.